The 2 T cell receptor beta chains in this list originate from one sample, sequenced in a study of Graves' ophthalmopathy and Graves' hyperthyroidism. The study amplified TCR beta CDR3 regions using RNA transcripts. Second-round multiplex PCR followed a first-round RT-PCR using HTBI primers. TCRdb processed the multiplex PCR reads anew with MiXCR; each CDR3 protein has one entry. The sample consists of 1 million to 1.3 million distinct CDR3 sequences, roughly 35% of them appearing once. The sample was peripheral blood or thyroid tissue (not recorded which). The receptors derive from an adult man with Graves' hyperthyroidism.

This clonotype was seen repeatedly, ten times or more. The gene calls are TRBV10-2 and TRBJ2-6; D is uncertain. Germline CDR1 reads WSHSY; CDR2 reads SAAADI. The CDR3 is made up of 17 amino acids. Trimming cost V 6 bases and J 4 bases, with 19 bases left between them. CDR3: CASRGLLVEAGANVLTF. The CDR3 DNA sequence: TGCGCCAGCAGAGGGTTGCTAGTTGAGGCAGGGGCCAACGTCCTGACTTTC.

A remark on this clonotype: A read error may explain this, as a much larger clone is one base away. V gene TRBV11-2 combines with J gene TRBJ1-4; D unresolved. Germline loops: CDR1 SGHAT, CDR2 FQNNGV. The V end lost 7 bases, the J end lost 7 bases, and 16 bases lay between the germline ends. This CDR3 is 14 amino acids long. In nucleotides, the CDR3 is TGTGCCAGCACCCCCCGGGATTTAGGTGAAAAACTGTTTTTT. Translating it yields CASTPRDLGEKLFF.